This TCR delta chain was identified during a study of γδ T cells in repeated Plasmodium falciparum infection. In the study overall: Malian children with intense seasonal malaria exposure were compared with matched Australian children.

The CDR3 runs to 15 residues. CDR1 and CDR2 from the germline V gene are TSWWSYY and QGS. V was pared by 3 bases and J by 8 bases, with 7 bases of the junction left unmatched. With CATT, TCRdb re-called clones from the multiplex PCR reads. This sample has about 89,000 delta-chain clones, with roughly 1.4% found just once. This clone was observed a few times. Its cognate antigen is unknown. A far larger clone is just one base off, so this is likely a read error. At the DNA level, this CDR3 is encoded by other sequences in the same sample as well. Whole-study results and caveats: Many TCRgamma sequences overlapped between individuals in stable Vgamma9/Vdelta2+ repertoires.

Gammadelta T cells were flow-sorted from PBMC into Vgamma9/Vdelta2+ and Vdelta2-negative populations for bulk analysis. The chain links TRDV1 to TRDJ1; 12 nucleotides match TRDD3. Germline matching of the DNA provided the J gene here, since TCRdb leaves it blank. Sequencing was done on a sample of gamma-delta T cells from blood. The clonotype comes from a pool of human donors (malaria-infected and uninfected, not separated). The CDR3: CALGEKPTGGYKLIF. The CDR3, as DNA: TGTGCTCTTGGGGAGAAGCCTACTGGGGGATACAAACTCATCTTT.